This T cell receptor beta chain originates from a study of identical twins. The CDR3 has 17 amino acids. Trimming at V came to 0 bases and at J to 2 bases, leaving 7 bases not matched to a gene. Germline assignment: CDR1 KGHSH and CDR2 LQKENI. A note on this clonotype: Its antigen is not identified.

Broader study findings: Invariant MAIT and iNKT cells may have partly biased zero-insertion analyses.

One entry per CDR3 protein, called by TCRdb with MiXCR from the 5' RACE reads. This sample has hundreds of thousands of distinct CDR3 sequences, with about 20% found just once. These data also formed part of another study, on T cells expressing NK-cell markers. As that study records: NKG2C+ dominant clonotype frequencies in six donors were roughly 1.0-8% of CD8+ T cells. The study left the HCMV specificity of expanded NKG2C+ T cell clones unresolved.

The V and J genes are TRBV18 and TRBJ2-4; 7 positions match TRBD1. Sequences were obtained from PBMCs. The origin of this receptor is a woman under 30 in good health. The CDR3 bases are TGTGCCAGCTCACCACCAAACAGGGGCGAGTCCAAAAACATTCAGTACTTC. It is translated as CASSPPNRGESKNIQYF.